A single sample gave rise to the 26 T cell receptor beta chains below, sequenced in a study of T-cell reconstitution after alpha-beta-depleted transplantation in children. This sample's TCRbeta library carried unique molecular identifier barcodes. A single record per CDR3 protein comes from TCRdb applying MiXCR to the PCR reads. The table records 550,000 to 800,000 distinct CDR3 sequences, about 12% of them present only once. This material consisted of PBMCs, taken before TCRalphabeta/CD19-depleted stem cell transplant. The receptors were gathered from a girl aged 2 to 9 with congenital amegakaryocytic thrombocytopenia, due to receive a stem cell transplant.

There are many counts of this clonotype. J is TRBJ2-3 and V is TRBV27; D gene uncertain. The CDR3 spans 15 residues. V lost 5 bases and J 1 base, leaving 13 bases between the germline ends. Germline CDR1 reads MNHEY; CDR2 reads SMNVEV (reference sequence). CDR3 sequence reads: CASSLIAAGTDTQYF. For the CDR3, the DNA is TGTGCCAGCAGTCTCATAGCCGCCGGCACAGATACGCAGTATTTT.

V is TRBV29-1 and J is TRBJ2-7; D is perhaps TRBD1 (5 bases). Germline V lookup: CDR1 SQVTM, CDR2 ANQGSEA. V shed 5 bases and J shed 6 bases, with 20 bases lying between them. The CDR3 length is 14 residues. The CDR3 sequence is CSVYDGQGIGEQYF. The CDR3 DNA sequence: TGCAGCGTTTACGACGGCCAGGGCATAGGCGAGCAGTACTTC.

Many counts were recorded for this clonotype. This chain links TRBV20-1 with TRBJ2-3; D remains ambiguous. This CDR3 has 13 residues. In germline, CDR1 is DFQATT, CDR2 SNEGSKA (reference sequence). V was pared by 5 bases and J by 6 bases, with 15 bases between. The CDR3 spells CSAYRWGADTQYF. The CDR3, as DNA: TGCAGTGCTTACCGATGGGGTGCGGATACGCAGTATTTT.

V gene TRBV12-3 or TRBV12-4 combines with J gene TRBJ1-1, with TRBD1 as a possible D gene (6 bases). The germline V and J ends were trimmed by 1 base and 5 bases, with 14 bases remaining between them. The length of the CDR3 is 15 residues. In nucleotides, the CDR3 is TGTGCCAGCAGTTTAGTTCGGGGGCTCGGAACTGAAGCTTTCTTT. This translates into CASSLVRGLGTEAFF.

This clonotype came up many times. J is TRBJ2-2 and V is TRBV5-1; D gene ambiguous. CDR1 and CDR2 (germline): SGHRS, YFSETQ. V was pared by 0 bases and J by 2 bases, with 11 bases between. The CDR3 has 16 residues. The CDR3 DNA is TGCGCCAGCAGCTTGGGGTCGGCAGTCAACACCGGGGAGCTGTTTTTT. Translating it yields CASSLGSAVNTGELFF. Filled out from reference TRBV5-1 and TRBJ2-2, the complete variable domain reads KAGVTQTPRYLIKTRGQQVTLSCSPISGHRSVSWYQQTPGQGLQFLFEYFSETQRNKGNFPGRFSGRQFSNSRSEMNVSTLELGDSALYLCASSLGSAVNTGELFFGEGSRLTVL.

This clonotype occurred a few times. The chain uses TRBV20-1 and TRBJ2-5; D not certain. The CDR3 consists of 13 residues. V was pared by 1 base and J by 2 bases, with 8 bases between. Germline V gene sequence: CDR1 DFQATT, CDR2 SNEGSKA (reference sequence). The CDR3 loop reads CSARADLQETQYF. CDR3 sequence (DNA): TGCAGTGCTAGAGCAGATTTACAAGAGACCCAGTACTTC.

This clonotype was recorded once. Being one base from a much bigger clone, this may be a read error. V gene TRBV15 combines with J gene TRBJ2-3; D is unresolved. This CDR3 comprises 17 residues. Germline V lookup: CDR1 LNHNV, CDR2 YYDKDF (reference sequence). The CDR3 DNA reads TGTGCCACCAGCAGGCTGACGTTTTCGGCTAACACAGATACGCCGTATTTT. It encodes CATSRLTFSANTDTPYF.

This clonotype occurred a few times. CDR3 coding DNA: TGTGCCACCAGTGATTCGCTCACAGATACGCAGTATTTT. Protein product: CATSDSLTDTQYF. This chain joins TRBV24-1 and TRBJ2-3; D not resolved. Germline V gene sequence: CDR1 KGHDR, CDR2 SFDVKD. V shed 2 bases and J shed 2 bases, with 4 bases lying between them. This CDR3 comprises 13 residues.

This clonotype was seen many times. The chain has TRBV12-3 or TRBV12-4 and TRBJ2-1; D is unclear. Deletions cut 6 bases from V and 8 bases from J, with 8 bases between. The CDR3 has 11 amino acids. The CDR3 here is CASSLRDEQFF. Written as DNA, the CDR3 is TGTGCCAGCAGCTTAAGAGATGAGCAGTTCTTC.

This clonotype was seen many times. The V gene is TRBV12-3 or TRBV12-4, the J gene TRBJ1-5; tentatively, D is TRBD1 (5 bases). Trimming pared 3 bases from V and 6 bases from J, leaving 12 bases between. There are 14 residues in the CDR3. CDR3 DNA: TGTGCCAGCAGTTTTAGTCAGGGAGGTCAGCCCCAGCATTTT. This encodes CASSFSQGGQPQHF.

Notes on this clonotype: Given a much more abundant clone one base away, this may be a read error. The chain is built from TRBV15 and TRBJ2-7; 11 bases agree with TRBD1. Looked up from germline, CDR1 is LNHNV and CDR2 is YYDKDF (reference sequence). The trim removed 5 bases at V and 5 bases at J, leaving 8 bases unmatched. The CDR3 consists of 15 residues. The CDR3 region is CATSRQDRGHHEQYF. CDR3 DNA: TGTGCCACCAGCCGACAGGACAGGGGGCACCACGAGCAGTACTTC.

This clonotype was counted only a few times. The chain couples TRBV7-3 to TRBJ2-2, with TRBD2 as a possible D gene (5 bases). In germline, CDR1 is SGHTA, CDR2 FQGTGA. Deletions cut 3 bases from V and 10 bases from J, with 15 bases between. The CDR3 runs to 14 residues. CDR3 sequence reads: CASSLSAVDEELFF. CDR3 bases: TGTGCCAGCAGCTTGTCAGCGGTAGATGAGGAGCTGTTTTTT.

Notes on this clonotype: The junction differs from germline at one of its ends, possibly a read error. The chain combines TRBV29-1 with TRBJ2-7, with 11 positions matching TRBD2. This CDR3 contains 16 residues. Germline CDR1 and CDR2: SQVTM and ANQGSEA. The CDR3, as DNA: TGCAGCGTGGAAGCCCCGACTAGCGGGACCTCCTACGAGCAGTACTTC. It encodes CSVEAPTSGTSYEQYF.

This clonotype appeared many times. CDR3 in DNA: TGCGCCAGCAGACGACTAGCGGGCTACAATGAGCAGTTCTTC. Its translation is CASRRLAGYNEQFF. The rearrangement uses TRBV4-1 and TRBJ2-1; 10 nucleotides match TRBD2. V gave up 6 bases and J gave up 3 bases; unmatched junction bases: 2. CDR1 is MGHRA and CDR2 is YSYEKL in the germline V gene. The CDR3 loop spans 14 amino acids.

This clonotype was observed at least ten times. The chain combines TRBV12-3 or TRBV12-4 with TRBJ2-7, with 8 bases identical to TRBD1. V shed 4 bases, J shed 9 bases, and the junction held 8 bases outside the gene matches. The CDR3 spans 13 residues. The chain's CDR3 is CASSSRTGIVQYF. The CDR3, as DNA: TGTGCCAGCAGTTCTCGGACAGGGATAGTGCAGTACTTC.

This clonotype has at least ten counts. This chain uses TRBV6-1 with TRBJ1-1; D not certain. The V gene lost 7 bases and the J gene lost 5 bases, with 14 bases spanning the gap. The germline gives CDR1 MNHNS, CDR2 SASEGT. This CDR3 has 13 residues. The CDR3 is CASTKDGQTEAFF. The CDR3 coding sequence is TGTGCCAGCACCAAGGACGGCCAAACTGAAGCTTTCTTT.

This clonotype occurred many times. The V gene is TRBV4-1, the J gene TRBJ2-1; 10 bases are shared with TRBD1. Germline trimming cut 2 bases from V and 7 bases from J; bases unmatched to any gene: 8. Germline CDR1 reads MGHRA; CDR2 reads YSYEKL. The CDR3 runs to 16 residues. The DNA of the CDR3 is TGCGCCAGCAGCCAATCCGGGACAGGGGTACATAATGAGCAGTTCTTC. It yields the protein CASSQSGTGVHNEQFF.

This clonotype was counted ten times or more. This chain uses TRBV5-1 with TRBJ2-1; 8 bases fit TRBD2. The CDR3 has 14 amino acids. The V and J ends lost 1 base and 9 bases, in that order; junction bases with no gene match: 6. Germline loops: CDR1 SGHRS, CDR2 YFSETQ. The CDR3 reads CASSLPAGGGEQFF. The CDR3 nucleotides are TGCGCCAGCAGCTTGCCCGCGGGAGGAGGTGAGCAGTTCTTC. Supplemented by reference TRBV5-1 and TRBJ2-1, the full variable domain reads KAGVTQTPRYLIKTRGQQVTLSCSPISGHRSVSWYQQTPGQGLQFLFEYFSETQRNKGNFPGRFSGRQFSNSRSEMNVSTLELGDSALYLCASSLPAGGGEQFFGPGTRLTVL.

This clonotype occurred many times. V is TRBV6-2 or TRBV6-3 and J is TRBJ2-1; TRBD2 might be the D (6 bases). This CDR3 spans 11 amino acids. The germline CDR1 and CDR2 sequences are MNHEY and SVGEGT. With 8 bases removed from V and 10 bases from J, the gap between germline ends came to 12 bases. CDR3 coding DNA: TGTGCCAGCTCCACGACTAGGGAGCAGTTCTTC. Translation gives CASSTTREQFF.

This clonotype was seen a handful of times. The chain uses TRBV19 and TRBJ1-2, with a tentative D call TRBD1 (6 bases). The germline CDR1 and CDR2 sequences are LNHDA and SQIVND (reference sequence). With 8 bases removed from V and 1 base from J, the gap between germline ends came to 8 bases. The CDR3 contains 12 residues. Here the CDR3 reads CASGGLNYGYTF. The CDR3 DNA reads TGTGCCAGTGGGGGCCTTAACTATGGCTACACCTTC.

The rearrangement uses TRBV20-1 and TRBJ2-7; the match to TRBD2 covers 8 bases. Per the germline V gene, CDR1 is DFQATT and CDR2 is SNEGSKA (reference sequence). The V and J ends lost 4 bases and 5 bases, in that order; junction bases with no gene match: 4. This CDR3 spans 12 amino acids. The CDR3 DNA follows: TGCAGTGCTACCAGCGGGAGTGACGAGCAGTACTTC. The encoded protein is CSATSGSDEQYF.

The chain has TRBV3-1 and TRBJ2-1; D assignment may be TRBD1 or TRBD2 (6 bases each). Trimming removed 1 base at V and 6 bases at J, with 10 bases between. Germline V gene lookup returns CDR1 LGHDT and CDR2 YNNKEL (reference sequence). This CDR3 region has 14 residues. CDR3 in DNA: TGTGCCAGCAGCCAAGGGGGGGCTCGCAATGAGCAGTTCTTC. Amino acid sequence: CASSQGGARNEQFF.

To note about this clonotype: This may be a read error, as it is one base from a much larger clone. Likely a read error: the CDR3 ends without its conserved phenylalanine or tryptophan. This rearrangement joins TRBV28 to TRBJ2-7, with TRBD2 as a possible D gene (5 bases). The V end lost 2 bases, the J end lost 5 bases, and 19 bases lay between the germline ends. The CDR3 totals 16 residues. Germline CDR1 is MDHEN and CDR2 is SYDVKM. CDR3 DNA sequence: TGTGCCAGCAGTTTACTCGCGTCTCCCAACGGGAACGAGCAGTACCTC. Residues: CASSLLASPNGNEQYL.

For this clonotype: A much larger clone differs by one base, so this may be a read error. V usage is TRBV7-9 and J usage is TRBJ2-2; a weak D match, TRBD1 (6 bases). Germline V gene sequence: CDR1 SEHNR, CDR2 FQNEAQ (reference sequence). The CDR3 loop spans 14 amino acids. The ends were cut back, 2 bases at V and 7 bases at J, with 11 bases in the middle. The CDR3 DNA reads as TGTGCCAGCAGCTTACAGGGGTGGATCGGGGAGCTGTTTTTT. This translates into CASSLQGWIGELFF.

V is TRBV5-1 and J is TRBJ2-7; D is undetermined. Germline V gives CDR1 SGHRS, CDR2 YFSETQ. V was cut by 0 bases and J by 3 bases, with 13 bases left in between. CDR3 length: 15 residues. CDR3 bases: TGCGCCAGCAGCTTGGCAGTTACTAAGGACTACGAGCAGTACTTC. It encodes CASSLAVTKDYEQYF.

The CDR3 bases are TGCAGCGTTGAGGGGACTAGCGGGAGAGAATACAATGAGCAGTTCTTC. It is translated as CSVEGTSGREYNEQFF. The chain carries TRBV29-1 and TRBJ2-1; TRBD2 matches 14 bases. Germline V gene data show CDR1 as SQVTM and CDR2 as ANQGSEA. Germline trimming cut 3 bases from V and 4 bases from J; bases unmatched to any gene: 5. This CDR3 has 16 residues.